Here is one T cell receptor beta chain with its context. Its antigen specificity is not known. Base qualities are not recorded, but no much larger clone differs from it by a single base. Preparation of the library involved 5' RACE. Sequencing used an Illumina HiSeq 2500. The second PCR ran for roughly 7 to 12 cycles and used a J-beta primer mix along with a sample-barcoded 5' primer. Each TCR beta cDNA molecule received a unique molecular identifier from a template-switch 5' adaptor carrying 12 random nucleotides. Each sample yielded at least 2.5 million CDR3-containing paired-end reads. The Mint cDNA synthesis kit, primed by a TRBC-specific oligonucleotide, was used to synthesize first-strand cDNA from all RNA. Following uracil-DNA glycosylase treatment, all cDNA underwent a first 18-cycle PCR with the universal primers M1SS and BC2_uni_R. For the original study's pipeline: For normalization, 1 million high-quality reads were randomly selected from each sample, with every read carrying a distinct molecular identifier. Reads sharing molecular identifiers were discarded rather than binned into consensus sequences. MiTCR, set to a Q25 quality threshold and the strictest error-elimination algorithm, was used for CDR3 identification, clonotype clustering and error correction. A nonparametric unseen species model with Euler transformation was used to estimate lower-bound total TCR beta diversity. TCRdb itself trimmed the public reads at Q25 with fastp, ran MiXCR and retained productive beta chains. A single entry per CDR3 protein holds the most common genes and DNA from its merged rows. TCRdb, rather than the study authors, made the V and J calls. The sample records around 580,000 distinct CDR3 sequences, around half of which are singletons. The top ten clones comprise just under 25% of the sample.

The donors were roughly 38 Caucasian individuals from Russia, aged roughly 6 to 100 years, who were systemically healthy. Approximately 10 milliliters of peripheral blood were collected from each donor into EDTA-treated Vacutainer tubes. Ficoll-Paque density-gradient centrifugation was used to isolate PBMCs, with at least 6.5 million per sample. Trizol reagent was used to extract total RNA from PBMCs, with at least 6 micrograms per sample. The percentages of naive CD45RAhigh/CD27high T cells were determined by flow cytometry on a PBMC aliquot from every donor. These data belong to a study of blood T cells in healthy people across ages (dated by TCRdb to between 2014 and 2017). Regarding the complete study: In model experiments, roughly one uniquely barcoded TCR beta cDNA molecule per two T cells was captured by template switching. Age-related changes in TCR beta repertoire diversity were measured in the study by deep sequencing normalized with unique cDNA molecular identifiers. The donors were split into four age groups: young (average around 15 years), middle-aged (over 35), aged (more than 60) and long-lived (under 85). Donors of different ages were randomly distributed across sequencing lanes to avoid experimental bias. For two donors (one aged 18 to 30 and one aged 80 or older), the study analyzed two additional independent replicas of 1 million unique cDNA reads from the same blood draw.

The cysteine opens and the phenylalanine closes a CDR3 of 12 amino acids. The DNA shown is the 36-base CDR3, in frame from base 1. Cut back by 3 bases and 13 bases, the V and J ends lie 16 bases apart. According to the germline V gene, CDR1 reads SQVTM and CDR2 reads ANQGSEA. General study outcomes and caveats: Conclusive comparison of naive and antigen-experienced compartments was prevented by the profiling of bulk unsorted PBMCs. The CMV infection status of donors was not known, potentially confounding age-related changes in expanded clonotypes. Observed TCR beta diversity correlated strongly with the percentage of naive T cells measured by flow cytometry. The long-lived group showed more naive CD4+ T cells, fewer expanded clones and increased TCR diversity than the aged group, suggesting age selection. Estimates of total diversity based on one million sequenced T cells were considered lower bounds and underestimates. Observed TCR beta diversity per million T cells fell roughly linearly with age, and a significant reduction was already apparent by age around 40.

This TCR was sampled from an older man in good health. The rearranged segments are TRBV29-1 and TRBJ2-1; the D gene is not confidently resolved. The source material was blood. The DNA is TGCAGCGTTGAGGGCCACCAAGAGACCCAGTTCTTC. It specifies CSVEGHQETQFF.